This TCR beta chain came from a study of control samples from healthy donors and cancer patients (TCRdb year 2020). Based on the germline V gene (reference sequence), the CDR1 and CDR2 sequences are SGHKS and YYEKEE. Counted from cysteine to phenylalanine, this CDR3 has 13 amino acids. The entry retains the CDR3 DNA only, 39 bases that are in frame from base 1. V and J lose 2 bases and 7 bases, and a span of 10 bases separates them. Regarding this clone: Its antigen has not been determined. No much larger clone is present one base from it, and per-base qualities are unavailable.

Library creation used the immunoSEQ multiplex PCR assay. TCRdb limited this immuneACCESS table to in-frame rearrangements with V and J called. A share of clones is missing; checked studies link under half to unresolved V genes, and the rest is unexplained. In this sample the table shows 85,000 to 95,000 clones, approximately 82% of which occur a single time. The biggest ten clones account for around 9.5% of the sample. Material for sequencing was blood. Recombination joined TRBV5-5 with TRBJ2-1; D gene: possibly TRBD2, on 7 matching bases. The TCR originated in a woman in her sixties in good health. The base sequence is TGTGCCAGCAGCTTCGGGGGGCCGAATGAGCAGTTCTTC. The encoded protein is CASSFGGPNEQFF.